Detailed here is one TCR beta chain. The sample is drawn from a study of T cells in localized non-small cell lung cancer. Here immunoSEQ multiplex PCR was the method, and the copy in TCRdb shows in-frame clones only, minus some. The sample lists around 40,000 clones; more than 85% were seen once. This specimen was peripheral blood, taken before any cancer treatment. The clonotype was recovered from a woman between 18 and 55 years old with stage III lung adenocarcinoma.

The CDR3 is CASSLTGGGQPQHF. The CDR3 coding sequence is TGTGCCAGCAGCTTGACAGGGGGCGGTCAGCCCCAGCATTTT. The rearrangement uses TRBV11-2 and TRBJ1-5; 10 nucleotides align to TRBD1. CDR3 length equals 14 residues. V dropped 3 bases and J dropped 6; count of bases not matched to a gene: 2. In germline, CDR1 is SGHAT, CDR2 FQNNGV.